This T cell receptor beta chain was captured by sequencing in a study of vaccination effects on CD4 cells after COVID-19. With regard to this clone: The antigen is not known.

Study results and limitations: There were few convalescent patients in the study and no early post-infection timepoints.

Following an approximately ten-day culture, CD4+ T cells were purified. Data came from immunoSEQ multiplex PCR; TCRdb stores just in-frame clones and leaves some out. This sample has 35,000 to 40,000 clones, with roughly 79% found just once. The specimen comprised CD4+ T cells from PBMCs cultured without peptide, sampled before COVID-19 vaccination. This sequence originates from a human donor who received a COVID-19 vaccine.

The CDR3 bases are TGTGCCAGCAGTGAAGACAGGGGTTGGACTGAAGCTTTCTTT. It codes for CASSEDRGWTEAFF. The chain combines TRBV2 with TRBJ1-1; TRBD1 aligns across 7 bases. The CDR3 extends over 14 amino acids. Germline V gene lookup returns CDR1 SNHLY and CDR2 FYNNEI. The V gene end was trimmed by 1 base and the J gene end by 5 bases; junction bases not matched to a gene: 4.